The 27 T cell receptor beta chains below all came from one sample that was sequenced in a study of technical replicates of blood from several donors. TCRdb keeps only in-frame clones here, not all; method: immunoSEQ multiplex PCR. The sample consists of tens of thousands of clones, 91% of them appearing once. Sequenced sample: T cells isolated from PBMCs. The receptor source for this set is a human donor in good health.

V is TRBV29-1 and J is TRBJ1-1; TRBD1 is a possible D gene (5 bases). The CDR3 extends over 12 amino acids. V lost 4 bases to trimming and J lost 5 bases, with 11 bases between them. Germline lookup yields CDR1 SQVTM and CDR2 ANQGSEA. The CDR3 sequence is CSVAGPRTEAFF. The CDR3 bases are TGCAGCGTTGCAGGGCCAAGGACTGAAGCTTTCTTT.

The chain is built from TRBV6-5 and TRBJ1-3; no clear D. The CDR3 loop spans 14 amino acids. V was cut by 6 bases and J by 6 bases, with 15 bases left in between. Germline-derived CDR1 and CDR2 are MNHEY and SVGAGI. The CDR3 nucleotides are TGTGCCAGCAGCCTCATTGGAGGATTAAACACCATATATTTT. It is translated as CASSLIGGLNTIYF.

The rearrangement links TRBV7-3 to TRBJ1-1; D gene uncertain. This CDR3 is 13 amino acids long. Between the trimmed V and J ends, which lost 4 bases and 7 bases, there was a span of 13 bases. CDR1 SGHTA and CDR2 FQGTGA come from the germline V gene. CDR3 sequence: CASSWVGKGEAFF. Here the CDR3 DNA reads TGTGCCAGCAGCTGGGTCGGGAAGGGTGAAGCTTTCTTT.

The chain links TRBV5-5 to TRBJ1-5; D not certain. Germline V gene data show CDR1 as SGHKS and CDR2 as YYEKEE (reference sequence). This CDR3 spans 16 amino acids. V shed 4 bases and J shed 7 bases, with 21 bases lying between them. DNA of the CDR3: TGTGCCAGCAGCCCACTCCAGAGGGATCATCGGCAGCCCCAGCATTTT. It codes for CASSPLQRDHRQPQHF.

This CDR3 is CAISESTQTGGNEKLFF. CDR3 bases: TGTGCCATCAGTGAGTCGACACAGACAGGGGGGAATGAAAAACTGTTTTTT. The genes are TRBV10-3 and TRBJ1-4, with 9 positions matching TRBD1. Trimming cost V 0 bases and J 5 bases; bases outside gene matches: 7. This CDR3 spans 17 amino acids. The germline CDR1 and CDR2 sequences are ENHRY and SYGVKD.

This chain uses TRBV4-2 with TRBJ1-5, with TRBD1 identical over 7 bases. The germline V gene has CDR1 LGHNA and CDR2 YNFKEQ. The length of the CDR3 is 16 residues. V lost 2 bases, J lost 2 bases, and 6 bases stayed unmatched. In DNA form, the CDR3 reads TGTGCCAGCAGCCAACAAGACAGGGTGGGCAATCAGCCCCAGCATTTT. Translating gives CASSQQDRVGNQPQHF.

The rearrangement links TRBV4-1 to TRBJ1-4; TRBD1 is a possible D gene (6 bases). This CDR3 spans 14 amino acids. CDR1 and CDR2 from the germline V gene are MGHRA and YSYEKL. Trimming took off 4 bases at V and 7 bases at J, with 13 bases between the two ends. CDR3 region: CASSLTQGFEKLFF. The DNA of the CDR3 is TGCGCCAGCAGCCTAACACAGGGATTTGAAAAACTGTTTTTT.

CDR3 amino acids: CASSEGLAATQETQYF. The CDR3 DNA reads TGTGCCAGCAGTGAAGGACTAGCGGCAACCCAAGAGACCCAGTACTTC. This chain links TRBV2 with TRBJ2-5, with 9 bases that match TRBD2. The length of the CDR3 is 16 residues. Trimming cost V 1 base and J 1 base; bases outside gene matches: 4. The germline V gene has CDR1 SNHLY and CDR2 FYNNEI.

This chain connects TRBV21-1 to TRBJ2-7; the table's D call of TRBD1 was not tested on the DNA. TRBV21-1 is given as a pseudogene. The CDR3 is made up of 13 amino acids. In nucleotides, the CDR3 is TGTGCCAGCAGCACAGGGGTCTCCTACGAGCAGTACTTC. Its translation: CASSTGVSYEQYF.

This clone has just one count. The chain has TRBV7-2 and TRBJ1-5; D possibly corresponds to TRBD1 (6 bases). Germline CDR1 SGHTA, CDR2 FQGNSA. Between the trimmed V and J ends, which lost 3 bases and 7 bases, there was a span of 19 bases. CDR3 length equals 16 residues. CDR3 bases: TGTGCCAGCAGCTTCCAGACAGGTTCGAAGGCGCAGCCCCAGCATTTT. Translating gives CASSFQTGSKAQPQHF.

The chain carries TRBV14 and TRBJ2-1; 12 nucleotides line up with TRBD2. This CDR3 contains 16 residues. The V and J ends lost 1 base and 11 bases, in that order; junction bases with no gene match: 9. Germline CDR1 SGHDN, CDR2 FVKESK. The CDR3 coding sequence is TGTGCCAGCAGCCAAGGTAGTCGGACTAGCGGGAACAAGCAGTTCTTC. Residues: CASSQGSRTSGNKQFF.

The rearrangement joins TRBV28 to TRBJ2-6, with D perhaps matching TRBD1 (6 bases). This CDR3 has 16 residues. Germline CDR1 and CDR2: MDHEN and SYDVKM. V lost 6 bases and J 1 base, leaving 13 bases between the germline ends. CDR3 in DNA: TGTGCCAGCAGCCCAGGGGTAGGTTCTGGGGCCAACGTCCTGACTTTC. Residues: CASSPGVGSGANVLTF.

The chain couples TRBV2 to TRBJ2-7; a possible D gene is TRBD2 (6 bases). Trimming took 2 bases from V and 5 from J, leaving 19 bases between them. Germline loops: CDR1 SNHLY, CDR2 FYNNEI. This CDR3 is built from 16 residues. The CDR3 region has the DNA TGTGCCAGCAGTGAATTTACGACAAGGAGGGGAAACGAGCAGTACTTC. It is translated as CASSEFTTRRGNEQYF.

The rearrangement uses TRBV9 and TRBJ1-4; D possibly corresponds to TRBD1 (5 bases). The V and J ends lost 1 base and 2 bases respectively, with 15 bases between them. In germline, CDR1 is SGDLS, CDR2 YYNGEE. The CDR3 consists of 17 residues. The CDR3 protein is CASSVQGSGPTNEKLFF. The CDR3 DNA reads as TGTGCCAGCAGCGTACAGGGTTCCGGGCCCACTAATGAAAAACTGTTTTTT.

This sequence joins TRBV30 and TRBJ2-3; maybe TRBD2 (5 bases). The V gene's germline CDR1 is GTSNPN and CDR2 SVGIG (reference sequence). The CDR3 is 13 amino acids. Trimming left V 4 bases short and J 1 base short, with 9 bases between. In DNA form, the CDR3 reads TGTGCCTGGACACTAGGCGGCACAGATACGCAGTATTTT. It specifies CAWTLGGTDTQYF. Full variable domain (missing parts from reference TRBV30 and TRBJ2-3): SQTIHQWPATLVQPVGSPLSLECTVEGTSNPNLYWYRQAAGRGLQLLFYSVGIGQISSEVPQNLSASRPQDRQFILSSKKLLLSDSGFYLCAWTLGGTDTQYFGPGTRLTVL.

The rearrangement links TRBV5-1 to TRBJ2-7, with TRBD2 matching over 10 bases. CDR1 is SGHRS, CDR2 YFSETQ, per germline. This CDR3 is 15 amino acids long. Trimming at V came to 5 bases and at J to 2 bases, leaving 7 bases not matched to a gene. CDR3 in amino acids: CASSQGLADAYEQYF. CDR3 bases: TGCGCCAGCAGTCAAGGACTAGCGGACGCCTACGAGCAGTACTTC.

This clone was seen only once. The germline gene is not matched at one end of the junction; a read error may be the cause. This sequence joins TRBV7-9 and TRBJ1-1; D unresolved. Germline CDR1 reads SEHNR; CDR2 reads FQNEAQ (reference sequence). There are 10 residues in the CDR3. The CDR3 here is CASSLAEDKF. In DNA form, the CDR3 reads TGTGCCAGCAGCTTGGCAGAAGATAAATTT.

The chain has TRBV9 and TRBJ2-7, with 10 bases aligning to TRBD2. The CDR3 totals 15 residues. Germline CDR1 is SGDLS and CDR2 is YYNGEE. V trimming: 4 bases; J trimming: 4 bases; junction bases outside the gene matches: 8. CDR3 protein: CASSQTGTSAYEQYF. CDR3 in DNA: TGTGCCAGCAGCCAAACCGGGACTAGCGCTTACGAGCAGTACTTC.

V gene TRBV6-5 combines with J gene TRBJ1-2; D possibly corresponds to TRBD1 (6 bases). Trimming removed 8 bases at V and 4 bases at J, with 11 bases between. CDR1 and CDR2 (germline): MNHEY, SVGAGI. The CDR3 sequence is 12 residues long. The CDR3 DNA sequence: TGTGCCAGCCAGGGGAACGGCTATGGCTACACCTTC. This encodes CASQGNGYGYTF.

The V gene is TRBV30, the J gene TRBJ1-4; D is unclear. Trimming cost V 6 bases and J 6 bases, with 11 bases left between them. Germline lookup yields CDR1 GTSNPN and CDR2 SVGIG (reference sequence). This CDR3 has 12 amino acids. The CDR3 reads CACTHRYEKLFF. The CDR3 nucleotides are TGTGCCTGTACTCACCGATATGAAAAACTGTTTTTT.

The CDR3 sequence: CASSSLAGGTDTQYF. Here the CDR3 DNA reads TGTGCCAGCAGCTCTCTAGCGGGAGGTACAGATACGCAGTATTTT. V and J are TRBV7-6 and TRBJ2-3; 11 bases are a match to TRBD2. This CDR3 contains 15 residues. Germline CDR1 and CDR2: SGHVS and FNYEAQ. The ends lost 4 bases at V and 3 bases at J; junction bases unmatched: 3.

In this sample, this clone turned up a few times. V usage is TRBV11-2 and J usage is TRBJ1-2; 7 bases match TRBD1. This CDR3 contains 15 residues. V trimming: 4 bases; J trimming: 7 bases; junction bases outside the gene matches: 12. Germline CDR1 and CDR2: SGHAT and FQNNGV. The CDR3: CASSSNQGPGGGYTF. The CDR3 bases are TGTGCCAGCAGCTCAAACCAGGGGCCAGGGGGTGGCTACACCTTC.

V usage is TRBV6-5 and J usage is TRBJ2-7, with D perhaps matching TRBD1 (6 bases). The germline V gene has CDR1 MNHEY and CDR2 SVGAGI. The CDR3 extends over 14 amino acids. Trimming took 3 bases from V and 2 from J, leaving 11 bases between them. Here the CDR3 DNA reads TGTGCCAGCAGTTATGGGGACATTGCCTACGAGCAGTACTTC. Its protein product is CASSYGDIAYEQYF.

A few counts support this clone. The rearrangement joins TRBV7-8 to TRBJ1-5; 7 nucleotides match TRBD1. V lost 5 bases, J lost 7 bases, and 11 bases stayed unmatched. This CDR3 has 15 amino acids. CDR1 and CDR2 from the germline V gene are SGHVS and FQNEAQ. The CDR3 DNA reads TGTGCCAGCAGCCAAGACAGGGTTGTGAGGCAGCCCCAGCATTTT. This gives the protein CASSQDRVVRQPQHF.

This chain connects TRBV14 to TRBJ2-6, with TRBD2 identical over 14 bases. Germline CDR1 is SGHDN and CDR2 is FVKESK. J lost 0 bases, V lost 4 bases, and 11 bases had no gene match. CDR3 length equals 21 residues. The CDR3: CASSLYPGLAGGDSGANVLTF. As DNA, the CDR3 is TGTGCCAGCAGCCTTTACCCTGGACTAGCGGGAGGAGACTCTGGGGCCAACGTCCTGACTTTC.

The rearrangement links TRBV15 to TRBJ2-1, with TRBD2 as a possible D gene (6 bases). Trimming took 1 base from V and 7 from J, leaving 14 bases between them. The CDR3 length is 15 residues. Per germline, CDR1 LNHNV and CDR2 YYDKDF (reference sequence). The CDR3 region is CATSRVGEAGNEQFF. DNA of the CDR3: TGTGCCACCAGCAGAGTAGGCGAAGCGGGTAATGAGCAGTTCTTC.

The genes are TRBV4-2 and TRBJ2-1; D perhaps matches TRBD2 (6 bases). Trimming shortened V by 2 bases and J by 6 bases, and 23 bases separated the two germline ends. The CDR3 totals 18 residues. In germline, CDR1 is LGHNA, CDR2 YNFKEQ. The CDR3 protein is CASSQKEGIGLWPNEQFF. The CDR3, as DNA: TGTGCCAGCAGCCAAAAGGAGGGAATAGGCCTATGGCCCAATGAGCAGTTCTTC.